These 28 T cell receptor beta chains came from one sample sequenced in a study of blood T cell repertoires in COVID-19. Method: immunoSEQ multiplex PCR; TCRdb's copy keeps in-frame clones and lacks some. The sample shows fewer than 400,000 clones, 75% to 90% of them seen only once. The sample was peripheral blood. Receptors were obtained from a woman between 18 and 29 years old with acute or convalescent COVID-19.

The CDR3, as DNA: TGTGCCAGCTCACCACAGACAGGGTCTAACTATGGCTACACCTTC. The encoded protein is CASSPQTGSNYGYTF. V and J are TRBV18 and TRBJ1-2; TRBD1 matches at 7 bases. With V trimmed by 1 base and J by 0 bases, 2 bases remained unmatched. The germline gives CDR1 KGHSH, CDR2 LQKENI. The CDR3 consists of 15 residues.

The count of this clone is one. This rearrangement joins TRBV5-1 to TRBJ2-2, with 9 bases matching TRBD1. With 3 bases clipped from V and 4 bases from J, the junction kept 7 bases outside the gene matches. This CDR3 spans 16 amino acids. Germline CDR1 and CDR2: SGHRS and YFSETQ. CDR3 loop: CASSWGQGIGTGELFF. The CDR3 DNA is TGCGCCAGCAGCTGGGGACAGGGAATCGGCACCGGGGAGCTGTTTTTT.

The chain uses TRBV25-1 and TRBJ2-3, with D maybe TRBD1 (6 bases). V lost 6 bases and J lost 5, with 15 bases in between. Germline V gene data show CDR1 as MGHDK and CDR2 as SYGVNS. This CDR3 comprises 14 residues. The CDR3 DNA reads as TGTGCCAGCAGCGAGCCCAGCAGGGGAGATACGCAGTATTTT. Its translation is CASSEPSRGDTQYF.

The gene calls are TRBV9 and TRBJ2-7, with a weak D call TRBD2 (5 bases). V lost 0 bases, J lost 2 bases, and 12 bases lay in between. Germline values: CDR1 SGDLS, CDR2 YYNGEE. The CDR3 contains 15 residues. In DNA, the CDR3 is TGTGCCAGCAGCGTAGCAGGCACGGGAACCTACGAGCAGTACTTC. The encoded protein is CASSVAGTGTYEQYF.

This rearrangement joins TRBV7-3 to TRBJ2-1; 13 nucleotides match TRBD2. Per germline, CDR1 SGHTA and CDR2 FQGTGA. V was clipped by 5 bases and J by 9 bases; unmatched bases: 10. This CDR3 is 16 amino acids long. CDR3 DNA sequence: TGTGCCAGCAGCGACACCGGGACTAGCGGGATTGGTGAGCAGTTCTTC. Protein product: CASSDTGTSGIGEQFF.

The chain uses TRBV7-3 and TRBJ2-5; perhaps TRBD2 as D (5 bases). V lost 5 bases and J 5 bases, leaving 15 bases between the germline ends. This CDR3 has 14 amino acids. Looked up from germline, CDR1 is SGHTA and CDR2 is FQGTGA. The CDR3 here is CASSRGSREETQYF. The DNA of the CDR3 is TGTGCCAGCAGCCGAGGGTCGCGAGAGGAGACCCAGTACTTC. Full variable domain (remainder filled in from reference TRBV7-3 and TRBJ2-5): GAGVSQTPSNKVTEKGKYVELRCDPISGHTALYWYRQSLGQGPEFLIYFQGTGAADDSGLPNDRFFAVRPEGSVSTLKIQRTERGDSAVYLCASSRGSREETQYFGPGTRLLVL.

The rearrangement links TRBV11-2 to TRBJ2-6, with D possibly being TRBD1 (5 bases). The germline V and J ends were trimmed by 7 bases and 2 bases, with 12 bases remaining between them. Germline CDR1 is SGHAT and CDR2 is FQNNGV. The CDR3 spans 15 residues. DNA of the CDR3: TGTGCCAGCAACCAAGGGGCCCCTGGGGCCAACGTCCTGACTTTC. This gives the protein CASNQGAPGANVLTF.

The DNA for the CDR3 is TGTGCCAGCCAGATCTCAGGGGGACCGGCAGGAGAGCAGTACTTC. It codes for CASQISGGPAGEQYF. The chain recombines TRBV19 with TRBJ2-7; 7 bases align to TRBD1. CDR3 size: 15 residues. CDR1 and CDR2 (germline): LNHDA, SQIVND (reference sequence). V gave up 9 bases and J gave up 7 bases; unmatched junction bases: 18.

The chain links TRBV5-6 to TRBJ1-1; D ambiguous. Germline loops: CDR1 SGHDT, CDR2 YYEEEE. The CDR3 length is 12 residues. V lost 3 bases and J lost 2, with 5 bases in between. CDR3 residues: CASSSFNTEAFF. The CDR3 region has the DNA TGTGCCAGCAGCTCCTTCAACACTGAAGCTTTCTTT.

The rearrangement uses TRBV19 and TRBJ2-1; 10 bases map to TRBD2. Unmatched junction bases numbered 8, after V lost 4 bases and J lost 8 bases. Germline V CDR1 and CDR2: LNHDA, SQIVND (reference sequence). The CDR3 is made up of 15 amino acids. In DNA form, the CDR3 reads TGTGCCAGTAGTACCGGACTAGCGGTTCCCTATGAGCAGTTCTTC. Its protein is CASSTGLAVPYEQFF.

This clone occurred a few times. The chain couples TRBV14 to TRBJ2-6; a weak D match, TRBD2 (5 bases). This CDR3 contains 15 residues. Trimming left V 1 base short and J 2 bases short, with 6 bases between. The germline gives CDR1 SGHDN, CDR2 FVKESK. This CDR3 reads CASSQGAAGANVLTF. CDR3 DNA sequence: TGTGCCAGCAGCCAAGGAGCGGCTGGGGCCAACGTCCTGACTTTC.

In its sample, this clone was seen a few times. V usage is TRBV4-1 and J usage is TRBJ2-1, with 9 bases matching TRBD1. The V gene end was trimmed by 0 bases and the J gene end by 5 bases; junction bases not matched to a gene: 8. This CDR3 has 17 residues. Germline V CDR1 and CDR2: MGHRA, YSYEKL. The DNA for the CDR3 is TGCGCCAGCAGCCAAGATGACGGGACAGGGAACAACAATGAGCAGTTCTTC. Protein sequence: CASSQDDGTGNNNEQFF.

J is TRBJ2-7 and V is TRBV7-3, with TRBD2 matching over 7 bases. The germline V gene encodes CDR1 SGHTA and CDR2 FQGTGA. V gave up 9 bases and J gave up 1 base; unmatched junction bases: 12. The length of the CDR3 is 15 residues. This CDR3 reads CARPSSGVGSYEQYF. Written as DNA, the CDR3 is TGTGCCAGACCCTCGAGCGGGGTGGGGTCCTACGAGCAGTACTTC.

The rearrangement joins TRBV24-1 to TRBJ2-2, with D maybe TRBD1 (5 bases). The V end was cut by 7 bases, the J end by 5 bases, with 16 bases between. Germline CDR1 and CDR2: KGHDR and SFDVKD. The length of the CDR3 is 15 residues. The CDR3: CATSLAGFGTGELFF. The CDR3 DNA sequence: TGTGCCACCAGCTTAGCAGGGTTCGGGACCGGGGAGCTGTTTTTT.

This chain uses TRBV2 with TRBJ2-6; the D gene is possibly TRBD2 (7 bases). Trimming cost V 7 bases and J 2 bases, with 15 bases left between them. Germline V gene data show CDR1 as SNHLY and CDR2 as FYNNEI. The length of the CDR3 is 16 residues. For the CDR3, the DNA is TGTGCCAGCACTCGGGGGGCGCTTGCTGGGGCCAACGTCCTGACTTTC. Translating it yields CASTRGALAGANVLTF.

J is TRBJ2-3 and V is TRBV7-3; 7 nucleotides align to TRBD2. The CDR3 totals 15 residues. Germline V gene sequence: CDR1 SGHTA, CDR2 FQGTGA. V dropped 2 bases and J dropped 1; count of bases not matched to a gene: 3. The CDR3 spells CASSLDSGGTDTQYF. Here the CDR3 DNA reads TGTGCCAGCAGCTTAGACAGCGGGGGCACAGATACGCAGTATTTT.

This clone turned up a few times. The chain combines TRBV16 with TRBJ1-2; tentatively, D is TRBD1 (5 bases). V was cut by 5 bases and J by 7 bases, with 14 bases left in between. The CDR3 covers 13 residues. The germline CDR1 and CDR2 sequences are KGHSY and FQNENV. CDR3 in amino acids: CASSLERGSGYTF. The CDR3 nucleotides are TGTGCCAGCAGCTTAGAAAGGGGCTCTGGCTACACCTTC.

The chain is built from TRBV2 and TRBJ1-5, with D possibly being TRBD1 (5 bases). The CDR3 covers 17 residues. Germline V lookup: CDR1 SNHLY, CDR2 FYNNEI. V gave up 5 bases and J gave up 3 bases, with 20 bases separating them. CDR3 in amino acids: CASSNMGPRSPNQPQHF. The CDR3 bases are TGTGCCAGCAGTAATATGGGGCCTCGAAGCCCCAATCAGCCCCAGCATTTT.

V is TRBV27 and J is TRBJ1-2, with TRBD1 matching 8 bases. Germline V gene data show CDR1 as MNHEY and CDR2 as SMNVEV (reference sequence). The CDR3 covers 12 residues. Unmatched junction bases numbered 3, after V lost 8 bases and J lost 4 bases. The CDR3 here is CASGQGLYGYTF. CDR3 coding DNA: TGTGCCAGCGGACAGGGCCTCTATGGCTACACCTTC.

V gene TRBV9 combines with J gene TRBJ1-2; D is ambiguous. V lost 0 bases and J 8 bases, leaving 8 bases between the germline ends. The CDR3 totals 12 residues. CDR1 and CDR2 (germline): SGDLS, YYNGEE. The CDR3 region has the DNA TGTGCCAGCAGCGTAGGTGACTGGGGCTACACCTTC. Translation gives CASSVGDWGYTF.

This chain connects TRBV19 to TRBJ1-5, with 8 positions matching TRBD1. Unmatched junction bases numbered 7, after V lost 6 bases and J lost 0 bases. The V gene's germline CDR1 is LNHDA and CDR2 SQIVND (reference sequence). This CDR3 comprises 16 residues. DNA for the CDR3: TGTGCCAGTAGGGGGACAGGAGCCCCTAGCAATCAGCCCCAGCATTTT. This translates into CASRGTGAPSNQPQHF.

This clone was counted between two and nine times. V usage is TRBV6-5 and J usage is TRBJ1-2; D ambiguous. Looked up from germline, CDR1 is MNHEY and CDR2 is SVGAGI. The ends were cut back, 4 bases at V and 4 bases at J, with 10 bases in the middle. The CDR3 length is 13 residues. CDR3 coding DNA: TGTGCCAGCAGTTTGGGTGGGCTCTATGGCTACACCTTC. Residues: CASSLGGLYGYTF.

The chain has TRBV19 and TRBJ2-1; tentatively, D is TRBD2 (6 bases). Trimming stripped 2 bases from V and 8 bases from J, with 10 bases between. CDR3 length equals 13 residues. Per the germline V gene, CDR1 is LNHDA and CDR2 is SQIVND (reference sequence). In DNA form, the CDR3 reads TGTGCCAGTAGTATACTAGCGAGGTATGAGCAGTTCTTC. Translation gives CASSILARYEQFF.

This clone occurred many times. The genes are TRBV10-3 and TRBJ1-1; no definite D call. Germline assignment: CDR1 ENHRY and CDR2 SYGVKD. The CDR3 extends over 15 amino acids. V lost 0 bases to trimming and J lost 0 bases, with 8 bases between them. CDR3 coding DNA: TGTGCCATCAGTGAGTCTCAATTCATGAACACTGAAGCTTTCTTT. Amino acid sequence: CAISESQFMNTEAFF.

V and J are TRBV2 and TRBJ2-6, with a possible D match to TRBD1 (6 bases). Germline V gives CDR1 SNHLY, CDR2 FYNNEI. Trimming took off 9 bases at V and 4 bases at J, with 13 bases between the two ends. CDR3 size: 14 residues. This CDR3 reads CARRRGLGANVLTF. In DNA, the CDR3 is TGTGCCAGACGCAGGGGTTTGGGGGCCAACGTCCTGACTTTC. Variable domain in full (rest from reference TRBV2 and TRBJ2-6): EPEVTQTPSHQVTQMGQEVILRCVPISNHLYFYWYRQILGQKVEFLVSFYNNEISEKSEIFDDQFSVERPDGSNFTLKIRSTKLEDSAMYFCARRRGLGANVLTFGAGSRLTVL.

J is TRBJ1-2 and V is TRBV6-2 or TRBV6-3, with 7 bases matching TRBD1. The germline V gene has CDR1 MNHEY and CDR2 SVGEGT. This CDR3 is built from 14 residues. Trimming cost V 5 bases and J 1 base; bases outside gene matches: 4. DNA of the CDR3: TGTGCCAGCAGTCCCCGGGACAGTAACTATGGCTACACCTTC. This translates into CASSPRDSNYGYTF.

The rearrangement links TRBV19 to TRBJ1-5; D possibly corresponds to TRBD1 (5 bases). CDR1 and CDR2 (germline): LNHDA, SQIVND (reference sequence). This CDR3 is built from 17 residues. Trimming pared 1 base from V and 0 bases from J, leaving 13 bases between. The CDR3 DNA is TGTGCCAGTAGTATAGGTCAGGGTGATTATAGCAATCAGCCCCAGCATTTT. Residues: CASSIGQGDYSNQPQHF.

The V and J genes are TRBV4-2 and TRBJ2-5, with TRBD1 matching 8 bases. CDR3 length equals 15 residues. Germline trimming cut 0 bases from V and 2 bases from J; bases unmatched to any gene: 2. CDR1 and CDR2 (germline): LGHNA, YNFKEQ. CDR3 coding DNA: TGTGCCAGCAGCCAAGAAAGGACAGGGCAAGAGACCCAGTACTTC. It encodes CASSQERTGQETQYF.